This T cell receptor beta chain was identified during a study of T-cell reconstitution after alpha-beta-depleted transplantation in children. Study observations and caveats: Newly produced T cells mostly accounted for T-cell counts and diversity one year post-transplant.

This clonotype has ten or more counts. Antigen: not known. It was with unique molecular identifiers that the TCRbeta library was prepared. Using its own MiXCR run on the PCR reads, TCRdb lists one record per CDR3 protein. The table records under 850,000 distinct CDR3 sequences, around 13% of them present only once. The CDR3 covers 14 residues. Trimming took off 1 base at V and 7 bases at J, with 14 bases between the two ends. Germline V gene data show CDR1 as DFQATT and CDR2 as SNEGSKA (reference sequence). The chain links TRBV20-1 to TRBJ1-5; D uncertain. Sequenced here: PBMCs, sampled before TCRalphabeta/CD19-depleted stem cell transplant. The clonotype was recovered from a girl aged 2-15 years with congenital amegakaryocytic thrombocytopenia, due to receive a stem cell transplant. The CDR3 sequence: CSARAPGLLQPQHF. The CDR3, as DNA: TGCAGTGCTAGAGCGCCAGGCTTACTCCAGCCCCAGCATTTT.